This T cell receptor (beta chain) derives from a study of T-cell memory formation after mild COVID-19. Study-level information: Largely donor-specific sequence clusters came from two donors.

The V end was cut by 4 bases, the J end by 4 bases, with 18 bases between. This CDR3 has 15 residues. In germline, CDR1 is SGHDT, CDR2 YYEEEE. In this sample, this clonotype turned up once. Its specificity is not known. The study's findings and limits: CD4+ contracting clones lay mainly in CM and EM, CD8+ ones in EMRA.

5'RACE with constant-segment primers yielded barcoded, UMI-tagged TCR alpha and TCR beta cDNA libraries. TCRdb redid the calling of the 5' RACE reads with MiXCR, one entry per CDR3 protein. The sample lists hundreds of thousands of distinct CDR3 sequences; 20% to 30% were seen once. This clonotype originated in an adult woman who had mild COVID-19 (a few samples of this study predate the infection). Cell type and time point are not known. The chain combines TRBV5-6 with TRBJ2-7, with D possibly being TRBD1 or TRBD2 (6 bases each). Sequenced: PBMCs or a T cell subset sorted from them (not recorded which). CDR3 in amino acids: CASSHPGTRGYEQYF. CDR3 nucleotides: TGTGCCAGCAGCCACCCCGGGACACGGGGGTACGAGCAGTACTTC.